One and the same sample provided the 3 T cell receptor beta chains below, sequenced in a study of cytomegalovirus exposure and HLA in healthy donors. Primers for the PCR totalled 60 Vbeta and 13 Jbeta. Sequencing was performed with immunoSEQ multiplex PCR; in TCRdb, only in-frame clones are kept and a portion is missing. The sample holds over 150,000 clones, under 90% seen once. The sequencing input was PBMCs. All receptors derive from a boy between 2 and 10 years old in good health and CMV-seronegative.

This clone was picked up a small number of times. J is TRBJ2-2 and V is TRBV5-6; perhaps TRBD2 as D (6 bases). This CDR3 spans 15 amino acids. Trimming shortened V by 4 bases and J by 7 bases, and 17 bases separated the two germline ends. Germline V CDR1 and CDR2: SGHDT, YYEEEE. The chain's CDR3 is CASSLLRDFVGELFF. The DNA for the CDR3 is TGTGCCAGCAGCCTCTTGAGGGACTTTGTCGGGGAGCTGTTTTTT.

This clone was counted only a few times. V gene TRBV6-1 combines with J gene TRBJ1-1; perhaps TRBD1 as D (6 bases). Germline V gives CDR1 MNHNS, CDR2 SASEGT. The V gene lost 0 bases and the J gene lost 0 bases, with 8 bases spanning the gap. This CDR3 has 15 residues. The CDR3 here is CASSEAGGVNTEAFF. The DNA for the CDR3 is TGTGCCAGCAGTGAAGCAGGGGGAGTGAACACTGAAGCTTTCTTT.

The chain combines TRBV27 with TRBJ2-3; tentatively, D is TRBD2 (6 bases). The CDR3 length is 14 residues. CDR1 is MNHEY and CDR2 is SMNVEV in the germline V gene (reference sequence). The germline V and J ends were trimmed by 6 bases and 6 bases, with 16 bases remaining between them. The CDR3, as DNA: TGTGCCAGCAGCGAAGGAGGGGATGGGGATACGCAGTATTTT. It specifies CASSEGGDGDTQYF.